This T cell receptor (beta chain) was obtained from a study of human T cells and chemical hapten exposure. Study information: Alopecia areata, totalis or universalis was found in mostly female patients.

TCRdb reanalysed the RACE reads using MiXCR and keeps one entry per CDR3 protein. The data hold 95,000 or so distinct CDR3 sequences, with about an eighth observed a single time. Points from the study as a whole: Versus controls, expanded TCRs had significantly more large CDR3 similarity clusters.

The CDR3 totals 14 residues. The germline V gene has CDR1 SGHTA and CDR2 FQGNSA. With V trimmed by 6 bases and J by 5 bases, 7 bases remained unmatched. The time point here: patch test 2, 6 weeks after DPC sensitization. Treatment denoted: therapeutic diphenylcyclopropenone sensitization with weekly scalp DPC. Unfractionated whole blood yielded the extracted total RNA. This clonotype was observed a handful of times. As yet, its antigen is unknown. The rearrangement links TRBV7-2 to TRBJ2-7; 10 positions agree with TRBD2. Specimen: whole blood, collected in connection with sensitization to the hapten diphenylcyclopropenone (DPC). The TCR originated in a woman aged 40 to 49 with alopecia areata. Some clones in this sample may be carry-over from other donors' samples. The CDR3 DNA sequence: TGTGCCAGCAGACCGGGACTAGCGATCCACGAGCAGTACTTC. Encoded protein: CASRPGLAIHEQYF.